This T cell receptor beta chain appears in the sequencing data of a study of blood T cell repertoires in COVID-19. For the study at large: Samples representing acute and convalescent COVID-19 were sourced from the United States, Italy and Spain. PBMCs, B-cell-depleted T cells, or T cells were the source of the cDNA or gDNA that made up the material.

Measured with immunoSEQ multiplex PCR; TCRdb has only the in-frame clones, and not every one. This table has about 190,000 clones, approximately 90% appearing once. The sequencing sample was made of peripheral blood. This TCR derives from a man aged 25-45 years with acute or convalescent COVID-19.

The CDR3 bases are TGTGCCAGCAGCTTTGCCGGGACAGAGAACACCGGGGAGCTGTTTTTT. Amino acids: CASSFAGTENTGELFF. The chain has TRBV7-2 and TRBJ2-2, with 7 bases fitting TRBD1. After removal of 3 bases from V and 1 base from J, the junction contained 5 bases not matched to a gene. The CDR3 is made up of 16 amino acids. CDR1 and CDR2 (germline): SGHTA, FQGNSA.